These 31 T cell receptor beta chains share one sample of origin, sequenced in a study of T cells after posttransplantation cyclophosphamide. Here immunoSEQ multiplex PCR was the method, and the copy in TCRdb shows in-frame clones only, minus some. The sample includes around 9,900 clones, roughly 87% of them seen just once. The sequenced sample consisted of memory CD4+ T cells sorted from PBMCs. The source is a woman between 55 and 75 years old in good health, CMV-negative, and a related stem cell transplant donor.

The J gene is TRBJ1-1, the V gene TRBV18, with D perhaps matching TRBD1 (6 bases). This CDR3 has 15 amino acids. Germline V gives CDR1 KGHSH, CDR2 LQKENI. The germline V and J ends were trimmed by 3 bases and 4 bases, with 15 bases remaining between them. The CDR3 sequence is CASSPTGLTGTEAFF. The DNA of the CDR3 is TGTGCCAGCTCACCGACAGGCCTGACGGGCACTGAAGCTTTCTTT.

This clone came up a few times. Written as DNA, the CDR3 is TGTGCCAGCAGCTCGGGACTTTTTCTTAACTATGGCTACACCTTC. As protein: CASSSGLFLNYGYTF. V gene TRBV5-4 combines with J gene TRBJ1-2; the D gene is possibly TRBD1 (5 bases). Germline CDR1 reads SGHNT; CDR2 reads YYREEE (reference sequence). V dropped 3 bases and J dropped 1 base, with 13 bases sitting between them. This CDR3 spans 15 amino acids.

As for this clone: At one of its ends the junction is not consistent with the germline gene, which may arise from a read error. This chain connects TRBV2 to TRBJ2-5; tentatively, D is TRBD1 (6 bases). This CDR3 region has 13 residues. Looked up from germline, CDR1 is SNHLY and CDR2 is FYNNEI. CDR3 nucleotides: TGTGCCAGCCAGAGGGGGATCCAAGAGGCCCAGTACTTC. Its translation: CASQRGIQEAQYF.

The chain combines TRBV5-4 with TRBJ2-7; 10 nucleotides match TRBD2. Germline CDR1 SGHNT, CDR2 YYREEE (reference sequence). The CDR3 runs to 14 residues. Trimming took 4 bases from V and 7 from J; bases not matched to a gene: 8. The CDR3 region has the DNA TGTGCCAGCAGCCTAAGCGGGAGGGCCGAAGAGCAGTACTTC. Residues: CASSLSGRAEEQYF.

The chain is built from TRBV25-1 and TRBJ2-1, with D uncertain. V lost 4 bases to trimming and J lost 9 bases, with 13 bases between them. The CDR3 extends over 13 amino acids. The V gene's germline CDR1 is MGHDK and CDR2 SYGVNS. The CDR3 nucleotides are TGTGCCAGCAGTGGGGCAGGCTTAACTGAGCAGTTCTTC. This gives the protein CASSGAGLTEQFF.

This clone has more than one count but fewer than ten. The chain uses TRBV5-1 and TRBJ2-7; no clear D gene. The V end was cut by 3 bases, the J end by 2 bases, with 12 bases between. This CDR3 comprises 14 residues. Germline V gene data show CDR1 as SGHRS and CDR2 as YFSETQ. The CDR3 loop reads CASSSGRRTYEQYF. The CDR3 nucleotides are TGCGCCAGCAGCTCCGGCCGGCGGACCTACGAGCAGTACTTC.

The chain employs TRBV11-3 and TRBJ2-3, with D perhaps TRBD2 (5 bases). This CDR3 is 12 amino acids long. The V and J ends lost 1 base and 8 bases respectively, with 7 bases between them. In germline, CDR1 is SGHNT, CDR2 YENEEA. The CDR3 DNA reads TGTGCCAGCAGCTTAGTTGCGGGTACGCAGTATTTT. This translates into CASSLVAGTQYF.

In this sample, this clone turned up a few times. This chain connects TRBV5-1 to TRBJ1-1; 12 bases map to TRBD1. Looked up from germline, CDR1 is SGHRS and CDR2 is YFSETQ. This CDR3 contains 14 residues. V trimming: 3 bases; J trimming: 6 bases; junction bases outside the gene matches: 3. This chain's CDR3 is CASSSRDRGPEAFF. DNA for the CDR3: TGCGCCAGCAGCTCCCGGGACAGGGGGCCTGAAGCTTTCTTT.

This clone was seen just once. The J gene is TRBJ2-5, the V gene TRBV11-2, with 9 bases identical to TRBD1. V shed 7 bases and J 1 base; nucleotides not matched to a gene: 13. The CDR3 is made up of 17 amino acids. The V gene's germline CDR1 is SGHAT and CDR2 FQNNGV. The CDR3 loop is CASTMGQGISGQETQYF. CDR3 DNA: TGTGCCAGCACTATGGGACAGGGCATATCGGGCCAAGAGACCCAGTACTTC.

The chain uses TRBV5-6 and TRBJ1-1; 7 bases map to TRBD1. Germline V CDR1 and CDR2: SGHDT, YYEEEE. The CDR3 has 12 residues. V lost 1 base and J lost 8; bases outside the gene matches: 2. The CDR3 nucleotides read TGTGCCAGCAGCTTGCCGGGACAGGAAGCTTTCTTT. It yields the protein CASSLPGQEAFF.

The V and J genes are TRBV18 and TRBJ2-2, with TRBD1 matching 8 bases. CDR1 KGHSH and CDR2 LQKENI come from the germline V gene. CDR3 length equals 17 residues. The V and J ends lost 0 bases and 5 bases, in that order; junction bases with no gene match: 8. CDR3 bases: TGTGCCAGCTCACCACCGATGACAGGGGCGGGAACCGGGGAGCTGTTTTTT. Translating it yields CASSPPMTGAGTGELFF.

CDR3 loop: CASSLETGASPLHF. DNA of the CDR3: TGCGCCAGCAGCTTGGAGACAGGGGCCTCACCCCTCCACTTT. This chain links TRBV5-1 with TRBJ1-6, with TRBD1 matching over 8 bases. V lost 0 bases to trimming and J lost 10 bases; unmatched junction nucleotides: 3. This CDR3 is 14 amino acids long. Germline CDR1 is SGHRS and CDR2 is YFSETQ.

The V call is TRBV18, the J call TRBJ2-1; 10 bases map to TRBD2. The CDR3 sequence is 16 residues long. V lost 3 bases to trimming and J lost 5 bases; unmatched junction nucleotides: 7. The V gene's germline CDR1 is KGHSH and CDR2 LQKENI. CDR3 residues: CASSPLAGGSNNEQFF. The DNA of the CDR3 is TGTGCCAGCTCACCCTTAGCGGGGGGCTCAAACAATGAGCAGTTCTTC.

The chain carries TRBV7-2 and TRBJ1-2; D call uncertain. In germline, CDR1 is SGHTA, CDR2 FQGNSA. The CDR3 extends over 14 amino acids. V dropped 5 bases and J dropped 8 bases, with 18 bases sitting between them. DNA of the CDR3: TGTGCCAGCAGCACACCGGGCGGGTTTTGGGGCTACACCTTC. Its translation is CASSTPGGFWGYTF. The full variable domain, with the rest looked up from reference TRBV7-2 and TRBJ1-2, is GAGVSQSPSNKVTEKGKDVELRCDPISGHTALYWYRQSLGQGLEFLIYFQGNSAPDKSGLPSDRFSAERTGGSVSTLTIQRTQQEDSAVYLCASSTPGGFWGYTFGSGTRLTVV.

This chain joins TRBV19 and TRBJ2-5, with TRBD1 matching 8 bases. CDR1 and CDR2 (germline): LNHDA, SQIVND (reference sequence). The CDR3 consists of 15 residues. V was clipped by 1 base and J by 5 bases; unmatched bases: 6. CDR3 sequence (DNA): TGTGCCAGTAGTATAGGACAGGGGTTCGGGGAGACCCAGTACTTC. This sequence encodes CASSIGQGFGETQYF.

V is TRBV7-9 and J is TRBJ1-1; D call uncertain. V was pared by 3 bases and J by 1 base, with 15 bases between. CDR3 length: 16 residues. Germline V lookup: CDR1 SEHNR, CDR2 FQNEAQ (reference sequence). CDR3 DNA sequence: TGTGCCAGCAGCTTGTCCCTTGGCTTGTCGAACACTGAAGCTTTCTTT. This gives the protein CASSLSLGLSNTEAFF.

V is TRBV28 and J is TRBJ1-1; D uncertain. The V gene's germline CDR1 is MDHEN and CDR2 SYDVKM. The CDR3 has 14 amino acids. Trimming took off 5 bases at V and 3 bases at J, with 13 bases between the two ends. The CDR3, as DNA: TGTGCCAGCAGTCCGCCGGGTGGGTACACTGAAGCTTTCTTT. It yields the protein CASSPPGGYTEAFF.

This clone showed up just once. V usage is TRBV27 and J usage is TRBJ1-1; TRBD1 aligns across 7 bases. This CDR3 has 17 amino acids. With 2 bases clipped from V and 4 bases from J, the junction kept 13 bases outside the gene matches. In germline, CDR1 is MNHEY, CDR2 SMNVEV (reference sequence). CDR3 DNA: TGTGCCAGCAGTTTACCCCGACCGACAGGGTGGGGCACTGAAGCTTTCTTT. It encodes CASSLPRPTGWGTEAFF.

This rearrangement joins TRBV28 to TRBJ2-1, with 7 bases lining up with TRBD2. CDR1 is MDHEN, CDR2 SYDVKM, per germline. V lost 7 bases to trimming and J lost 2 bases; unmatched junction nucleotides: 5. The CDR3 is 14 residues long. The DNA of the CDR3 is TGTGCCAGCAACGGCGGGGGACCCTACAATGAGCAGTTCTTC. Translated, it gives CASNGGGPYNEQFF.

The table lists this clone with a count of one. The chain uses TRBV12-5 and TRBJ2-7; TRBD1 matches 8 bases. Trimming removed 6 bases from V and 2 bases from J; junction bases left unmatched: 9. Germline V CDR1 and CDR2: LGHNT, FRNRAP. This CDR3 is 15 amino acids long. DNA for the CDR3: TGTGCTAGTGGGGCACTCCGGGACAGGCCCTACGAGCAGTACGTC. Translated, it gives CASGALRDRPYEQYV.

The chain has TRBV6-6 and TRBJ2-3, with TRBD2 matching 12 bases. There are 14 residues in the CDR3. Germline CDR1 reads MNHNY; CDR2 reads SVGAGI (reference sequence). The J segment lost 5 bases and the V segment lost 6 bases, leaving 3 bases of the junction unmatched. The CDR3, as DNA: TGTGCCAGCAGACTAGCGGGGGGATTAGATACGCAGTATTTT. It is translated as CASRLAGGLDTQYF.

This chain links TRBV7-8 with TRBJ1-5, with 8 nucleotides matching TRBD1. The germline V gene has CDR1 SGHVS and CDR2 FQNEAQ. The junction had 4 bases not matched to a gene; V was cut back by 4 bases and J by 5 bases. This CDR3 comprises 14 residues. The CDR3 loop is CASSSQTGDQPQHF. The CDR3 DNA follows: TGTGCCAGCAGCTCCCAGACAGGGGATCAGCCCCAGCATTTT.

DNA for the CDR3: TGTGCCAGCAGCCCTGGACAGGGGCTTAATTCACCCCTCCACTTT. As protein: CASSPGQGLNSPLHF. The chain joins TRBV14 to TRBJ1-6, with 9 positions matching TRBD1. The CDR3 has 15 residues. Per the germline V gene, CDR1 is SGHDN and CDR2 is FVKESK. With V trimmed by 4 bases and J by 6 bases, 4 bases remained unmatched.

As DNA, the CDR3 is TGTGCCTGGAGTGTACAGGGGGGGAGCAATCAGCCCCAGCATTTT. Translating gives CAWSVQGGSNQPQHF. The chain uses TRBV30 and TRBJ1-5, with 8 bases matching TRBD1. The CDR3 totals 15 residues. CDR1 and CDR2 (germline): GTSNPN, SVGIG (reference sequence). J gave up 1 base and V 0 bases, and 2 bases lay outside the gene matches. Full variable domain (outside the CDR3, taken from reference TRBV30 and TRBJ1-5): SQTIHQWPATLVQPVGSPLSLECTVEGTSNPNLYWYRQAAGRGLQLLFYSVGIGQISSEVPQNLSASRPQDRQFILSSKKLLLSDSGFYLCAWSVQGGSNQPQHFGDGTRLSIL.

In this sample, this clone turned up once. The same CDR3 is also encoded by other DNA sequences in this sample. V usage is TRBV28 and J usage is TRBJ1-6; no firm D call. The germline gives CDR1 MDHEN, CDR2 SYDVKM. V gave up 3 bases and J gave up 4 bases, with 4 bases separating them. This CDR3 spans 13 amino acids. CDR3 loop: CASSFGYNSPLHF. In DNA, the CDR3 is TGTGCCAGCAGTTTCGGGTATAATTCACCCCTCCACTTT.

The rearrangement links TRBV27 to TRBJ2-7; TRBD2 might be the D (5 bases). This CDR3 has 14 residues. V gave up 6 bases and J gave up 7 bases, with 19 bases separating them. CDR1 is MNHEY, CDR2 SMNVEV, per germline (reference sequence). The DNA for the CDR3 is TGTGCCAGCAGCCCTACTCAAGGAACGGGAGAGCAGTACTTC. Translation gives CASSPTQGTGEQYF.

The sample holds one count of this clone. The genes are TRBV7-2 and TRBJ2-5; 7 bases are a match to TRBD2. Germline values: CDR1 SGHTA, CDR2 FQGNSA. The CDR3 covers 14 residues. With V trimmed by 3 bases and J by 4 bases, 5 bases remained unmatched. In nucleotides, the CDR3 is TGTGCCAGCAGCTTGGGCGGGGAGGGAGAGACCCAGTACTTC. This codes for CASSLGGEGETQYF.

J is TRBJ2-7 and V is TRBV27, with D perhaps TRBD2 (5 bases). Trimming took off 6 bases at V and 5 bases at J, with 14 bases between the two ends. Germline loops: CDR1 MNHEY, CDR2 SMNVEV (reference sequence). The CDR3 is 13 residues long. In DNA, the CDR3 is TGTGCCAGCAGGGCTCGGGGTTTTGACGAGCAGTACTTC. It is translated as CASRARGFDEQYF.

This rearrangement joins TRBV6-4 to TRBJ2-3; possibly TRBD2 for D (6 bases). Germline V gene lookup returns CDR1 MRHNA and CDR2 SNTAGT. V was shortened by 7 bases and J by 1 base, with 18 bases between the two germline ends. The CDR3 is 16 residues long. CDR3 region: CASKPSVGSGTDTQYF. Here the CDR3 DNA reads TGTGCCAGCAAACCTAGCGTCGGTTCGGGCACAGATACGCAGTATTTT.

The CDR3 nucleotides are TGTGCCAGCAGCCAGACTAGTCAGGAGACCCAGTACTTC. It encodes CASSQTSQETQYF. The chain carries TRBV7-3 and TRBJ2-5, with D perhaps matching TRBD2 (6 bases). Germline CDR1 is SGHTA and CDR2 is FQGTGA. CDR3 size: 13 residues. V was trimmed by 5 bases and J by 5 bases, leaving 12 bases between them.

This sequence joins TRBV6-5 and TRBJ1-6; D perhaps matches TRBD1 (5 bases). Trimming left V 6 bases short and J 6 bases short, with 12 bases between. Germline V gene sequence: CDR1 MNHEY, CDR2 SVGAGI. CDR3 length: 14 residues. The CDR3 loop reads CASRLGGSNSPLHF. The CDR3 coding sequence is TGTGCCAGCAGGTTGGGGGGGAGTAATTCACCCCTCCACTTT.